This T cell receptor beta chain came from a study of control samples from healthy donors and cancer patients. Germline CDR1 is SGHTA and CDR2 is FQGNSA. The CDR3 length is 14 residues. V lost 6 bases and J 5 bases, leaving 13 bases between the germline ends. The assay was immunoSEQ multiplex PCR, and TCRdb's table has in-frame clones only and misses some. The sample lists tens of thousands of clones, 65% to 90% seen once, with less than 8% in the top ten. The chain couples TRBV7-2 to TRBJ1-4, with D possibly matching TRBD1 (6 bases). The TCR comes from a woman aged 55 to 70 with head and neck cancer. The specimen was PBMCs. CDR3 DNA sequence: TGTGCCAGCAGGTTGGGCCAGGGGAATGAAAAACTGTTTTTT. It codes for CASRLGQGNEKLFF.